Listed below are T cell receptor beta chains from one sample, sequenced in a study of T cells after yellow fever vaccination. TCRdb reanalysed the 5' RACE reads using MiXCR and keeps one entry per CDR3 protein. Here the sample spans roughly 340,000 distinct CDR3 sequences, almost 4% being singletons. The sequenced sample was PBMCs, obtained 5 days after the yellow fever booster vaccination. The receptors here all came from a man aged 18-30 years who received the YFV17D yellow fever vaccine. The CDR3 runs from the conserved cysteine through the conserved F or W. Fields, in order: V gene, clone size, CDR3 protein. Size is stated for part of the rows, as once, few or many counts, or as a class when the clone is expanded.

TRBV13 | few | CASSFGETTEAFF
TRBV6-1 | many | CASGSGQGSDTQYF
TRBV7-3 | few | CASSVGGSGANVLTF
TRBV5-1 | NA | CASSPDRTHEQYF
TRBV9 | many | CASSVGNDGPQETQYF
TRBV10-3 | many | CAISRDIGTQTQYF
TRBV6-1 | few | CASSEANGSAGRENQPQHF
TRBV5-1 | many | CASSPGVAGELFF
TRBV5-1 | NA | CASSLLRGGSYNEQFF
TRBV5-1 | NA | CASSPGASGTGETQYF
TRBV7-2 | NA | CASSEPPGLAGGLWVSDTQYF
TRBV30 | few | CAWSVTFNTEAFF
TRBV4-3 | few | CASSQGGGAVGFAEAFF
TRBV29-1 | many | CSVEETSQETQYF
TRBV14 | NA | CASSQEWGSETQYF
TRBV27 | few | CASSSPDRVWGYTF
TRBV11-2 | many | CASSSRQGRNSPLHF
TRBV5-1 | few | CASSWGLAGTYNEQFF
TRBV4-3 | many | CASSQAGAGAYQETQYF
TRBV6-2/TRBV6-3 | many | CASRLDVETQYF
TRBV4-3 | many | CASSHDPGRNYGYTF
TRBV10-2 | few | CASSEGGSKTDTQYF
TRBV20-1 | NA | CSASPKTRLGDTQYF
TRBV19 | NA | CASSYRNSYNSPLHF
TRBV12-3/TRBV12-4 | few | CASSRQGAQDTEAFF
TRBV9 | many | CASSVETWPGGRYNEQFF
TRBV6-5 | few | CASSSSVIDGYTF
TRBV12-3/TRBV12-4 | NA | CASGIGGTEAFF
TRBV7-6 | NA | CASSSRKVGIQYF
TRBV4-3 | NA | CASSQVGAGEQYF
TRBV7-2 | few | CASSLIGQGNSPLHF
TRBV7-9 | NA | CATSRYNEQFF
TRBV3-1 | many | CASSQGSRDRVNF
TRBV7-8 | few | CASRPLVAGGVDTQYF
TRBV7-9 | NA | CASSPPGQGVYEQYF
TRBV7-3 | NA | CASSLTSGARLEQFF
TRBV7-9 | NA | CASSSGVGLRTEAFF
TRBV4-3 | few | CASSRDSDNQPQHF
TRBV4-3 | few | CASSHNRVAGELFF
TRBV15 | few | CATSRLSDPTNEKLFF
TRBV30 | few | CAWRDRGPQDTQYF
TRBV20-1 | NA | CSARIQGPTRGYTF
TRBV7-6 | NA | CASSLVSGPGENEQFF
TRBV6-5 | NA | CASRKDGVNTEAFF
TRBV20-1 | NA | CSAIAGGLAKNIQYF
TRBV3-1 | NA | CASSQGLAGGTDTQYF
TRBV9 | NA | CASSLNLADTQYF
TRBV2 | NA | CASSERGTSSYNEQFF
TRBV5-1 | few | CASSLIQEPTGELFF
TRBV20-1 | NA | CSATRGRFTDTQYF